Listed below are T cell receptor beta chains from one sample, sequenced in a study of long-term antiretroviral therapy in people with HIV. Using immunoSEQ multiplex PCR, the repertoire was profiled, and TCRdb retains in-frame clones only, with some absent. The table shows roughly 28,000 clones, with 80% occurring only once. Material: unsorted PBMCs, obtained 0.3 years after starting antiretroviral therapy. The receptors here all came from a man aged 40-50 years with HIV. Both conserved end residues are part of each CDR3. The D gene is left open where the match is weak. Size values are once, few and many counts, or a class for expanded clones, and some rows have none.

clone_size	v_call	d_call	j_call	cdr3_nt	cdr3_aa
-	TRBV7-3	TRBD1	TRBJ1-1	TGTGCCAGCAGCCAGGGGGCGGAGATGAACACTGAAGCTTTCTTT	CASSQGAEMNTEAFF
-	TRBV4-3	-	TRBJ1-1	TGCGCCAGCAGCCAATCCCCTGCTGGGTTGAACACTGAAGCTTTCTTT	CASSQSPAGLNTEAFF
-	TRBV19	-	TRBJ2-3	TGTGCCAGTAGTATCGATGGACCAAGCATCGGAGATACGCAGTATTTT	CASSIDGPSIGDTQYF
-	TRBV27	-	TRBJ2-5	TGTGCCAGCACCCCCAGGAGGGATACTCTAGAGACCCAGTACTTC	CASTPRRDTLETQYF
-	TRBV20-1	-	TRBJ2-5	TGCAGTGCTATTAAAGAGACCCAGTACTTC	CSAIKETQYF
once	TRBV28	-	TRBJ1-2	TGTGCCAGCGGGTTGAGGGGGGCTGGCTATGGCTACACCTTC	CASGLRGAGYGYTF
-	TRBV7-2	TRBD2	TRBJ2-1	TGTGCCAGCAGCCCTGGACTAGCGGGGTGGTACAATGAGCAGTTCTTC	CASSPGLAGWYNEQFF
-	TRBV30	TRBD2	TRBJ2-7	TGTGCCTGGAGTGTAGCGGGACTAGTCAACGAGCAGTACTTC	CAWSVAGLVNEQYF
-	TRBV11-3	-	TRBJ2-1	TGTGCCAGCAGCTTCCTCAGGGGATCGGAGGGTGAGCAGTTCTTC	CASSFLRGSEGEQFF
-	TRBV30	-	TRBJ2-3	TGTGCCTGGACCCCCCCTCCGGGAAGGGATACGCAGTATTTT	CAWTPPPGRDTQYF
-	TRBV30	-	TRBJ2-7	TGTGCCTGCAGCCGGGACGGCCTCTACGAGCAGTACTTC	CACSRDGLYEQYF
-	TRBV5-1	-	TRBJ2-6	TGCGCCAGCAGCTTGGCACTGTCTGGGGCCAACGTCCTGACTTTC	CASSLALSGANVLTF
-	TRBV18	-	TRBJ1-5	TGTGCCAGCTCACCCTCGGGGAGGGAGGGCCAGCCCCAGCATTTT	CASSPSGREGQPQHF
-	TRBV5-6	TRBD1	TRBJ2-6	TGTGCCAGCAGCTTGTTGGGGGGGACAGGGGGCTCTGGGGCCAACGTCCTGACTTTC	CASSLLGGTGGSGANVLTF
-	TRBV28	-	TRBJ1-2	TGTGCCAGCAGTTTAGGGGGGGCTCGGTATGGCTACACCTTC	CASSLGGARYGYTF
-	TRBV7-9	-	TRBJ1-3	TGTGCCAGCAGCCTTGGTGAGACAGTCTCTGGAAACACCATATATTTT	CASSLGETVSGNTIYF
-	TRBV5-1	-	TRBJ2-7	TGCGCCAGCAGCTCGGGGGCTAGCGTGGCGGACGAGCAGTACTTC	CASSSGASVADEQYF
once	TRBV7-2	-	TRBJ1-2	TGTGCCAGCAGCGCGACCAGGGGAAACTATGGCTACACCTTC	CASSATRGNYGYTF
-	TRBV4-3	TRBD1	TRBJ2-3	TGCGCCAGCAGCCATACCGGGACAGCTAGCACAGATACGCAGTATTTT	CASSHTGTASTDTQYF
-	TRBV28	-	TRBJ2-7	TGTGCCAGCAGTCCGCGGGCGGGCCAGGGCTACGAGCAGTACTTC	CASSPRAGQGYEQYF
-	TRBV27	-	TRBJ2-3	TGTGCCAGCAGCCCACTAGGAGGGACAGATACGCAGTATTTT	CASSPLGGTDTQYF
-	TRBV20-1	-	TRBJ1-1	TGCAGAACCTACCACACGGGAGCTTTCTTT	CRTYHTGAFF
-	TRBV29-1	-	TRBJ1-2	TGCAGCGTTTCCACGGGACACGGTAATGGCTACACCTTC	CSVSTGHGNGYTF
few	TRBV9	TRBD1	TRBJ2-7	TGTGCCAGCAGCGCAGGGACAGGGCTGTACGAGCAGTACTTC	CASSAGTGLYEQYF
-	TRBV6-1	TRBD1	TRBJ2-4	TGTGCCAGCAGTGAAGCGCGAAGGGGGCAGGTCAAAAACATTCAGTACTTC	CASSEARRGQVKNIQYF
once	TRBV2	-	TRBJ2-7	TGTGCCAGCACCAACCATCGCGAGCAGTACTTC	CASTNHREQYF
-	TRBV13	-	TRBJ2-5	TGTGCCAGCAGCTCAGCAGGGACCCCACCGGAGACCCAGTACTTC	CASSSAGTPPETQYF
-	TRBV28	-	TRBJ1-4	TGTGCCAGCAGGTTCGATCCCGGGGAAAAACTGTTTTTT	CASRFDPGEKLFF
-	TRBV29-1	TRBD1	TRBJ2-4	TGCAGCGAAGATGGACAGGGTAGCTTC	CSEDGQGSF